This record looks at one T cell receptor beta chain sequence and its context. Original processing methods: Estimates of nucleated cell counts were drawn from the amplification of reference gene primers. Repertoires were generated with immunoSEQ multiplex PCR, while TCRdb's copy carries only in-frame clones and drops some. V and J calls plus clone size are reproduced from that table; the DNA served to infer D and trimming. The sample consists of under 350,000 clones, roughly nine tenths of them appearing once. Trimming at V came to 6 bases and at J to 2 bases, leaving 6 bases not matched to a gene. The CDR3 has 17 residues. Germline CDR1 SNHLY, CDR2 FYNNEI. This record belongs to a study of blood T cell repertoires in COVID-19. Looking at the study overall: Samples of COVID-19 (acute and convalescent) were obtained from the United States, Italy and Spain. Sample material is recorded as cDNA or gDNA derived from T cells, B-cell-depleted T cells, or PBMCs.

The TCR was taken from a woman under 40 with COVID-19, enrolled during active disease. The V and J genes are TRBV2 and TRBJ2-6; 11 positions match TRBD1. Specimen: peripheral blood. CDR3 sequence (DNA): TGTGCCAGCAGCGGACAGGGGGCTGTCCCTGGGGCCAACGTCCTGACTTTC. Its protein product is CASSGQGAVPGANVLTF.